This TCR beta chain was sequenced during a study of T cells in Graves' hyperthyroidism and ophthalmopathy. Overall study findings and caveats: Clonotypes that were expanded in thyroid above 0.001 mostly appeared in blood too.

The trim removed 0 bases at V and 8 bases at J, leaving 9 bases unmatched. The CDR3 sequence is 16 residues long. Patients aged 18 to 65 had newly diagnosed hyperthyroidism of under 2 months' duration. Researchers amplified the TCR beta CDR3 regions from RNA transcripts. The TCR CDR3 was amplified in a first-round RT-PCR using the HTBI primer set. MiXCR, applied by TCRdb to the multiplex PCR reads, yields one record per CDR3 protein. Of over 700,000 distinct CDR3 sequences in the sample, around 20% were seen once. A word on this clonotype: The antigen remains undetermined.

This chain uses TRBV12-3 or TRBV12-4 with TRBJ1-4, with 7 positions matching TRBD1. The receptor's source is a woman aged 45-65 years with Graves' hyperthyroidism that later progressed to Graves' ophthalmopathy. The sequencing sample was made of blood. The CDR3 loop reads CASSLARGGEGEKLFF. The CDR3, as DNA: TGTGCCAGCAGTTTAGCGCGAGGGGGCGAAGGGGAAAAACTGTTTTTT.